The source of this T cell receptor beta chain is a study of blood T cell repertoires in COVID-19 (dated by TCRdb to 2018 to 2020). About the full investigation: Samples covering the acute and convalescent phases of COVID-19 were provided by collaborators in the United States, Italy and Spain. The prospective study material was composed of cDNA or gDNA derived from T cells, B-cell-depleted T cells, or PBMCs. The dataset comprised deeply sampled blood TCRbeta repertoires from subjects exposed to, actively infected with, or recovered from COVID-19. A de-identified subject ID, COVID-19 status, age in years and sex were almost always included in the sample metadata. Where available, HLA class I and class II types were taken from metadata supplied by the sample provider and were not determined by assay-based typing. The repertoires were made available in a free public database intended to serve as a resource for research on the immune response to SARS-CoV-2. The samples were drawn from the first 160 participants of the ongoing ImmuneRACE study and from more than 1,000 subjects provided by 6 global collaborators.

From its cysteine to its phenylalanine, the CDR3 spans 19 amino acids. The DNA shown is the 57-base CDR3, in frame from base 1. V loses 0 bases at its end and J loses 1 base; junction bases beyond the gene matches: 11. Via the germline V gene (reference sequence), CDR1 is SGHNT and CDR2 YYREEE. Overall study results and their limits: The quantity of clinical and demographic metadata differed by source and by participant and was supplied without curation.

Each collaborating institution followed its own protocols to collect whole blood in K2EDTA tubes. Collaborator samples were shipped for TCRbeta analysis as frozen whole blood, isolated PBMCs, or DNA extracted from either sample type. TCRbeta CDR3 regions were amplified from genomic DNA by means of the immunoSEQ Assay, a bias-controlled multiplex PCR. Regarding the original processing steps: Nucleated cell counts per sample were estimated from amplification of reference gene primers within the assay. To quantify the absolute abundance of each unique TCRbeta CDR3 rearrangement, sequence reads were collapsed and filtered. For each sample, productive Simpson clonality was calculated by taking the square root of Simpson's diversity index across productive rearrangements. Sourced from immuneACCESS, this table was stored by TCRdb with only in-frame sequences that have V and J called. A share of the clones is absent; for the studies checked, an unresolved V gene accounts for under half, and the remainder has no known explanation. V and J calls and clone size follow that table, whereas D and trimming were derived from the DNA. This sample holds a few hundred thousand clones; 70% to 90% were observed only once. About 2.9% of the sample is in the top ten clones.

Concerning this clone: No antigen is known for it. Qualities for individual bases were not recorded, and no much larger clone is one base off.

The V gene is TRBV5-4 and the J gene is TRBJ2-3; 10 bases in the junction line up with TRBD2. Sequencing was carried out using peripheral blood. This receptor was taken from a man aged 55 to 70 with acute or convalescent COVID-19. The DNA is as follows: TGTGCCAGCAGCTTGGCTGGGCTAGCGGGGGTACCTGGCACAGATACGCAGTATTTT. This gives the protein CASSLAGLAGVPGTDTQYF.